This TCR beta chain was observed in a study of molecular identifiers for immune sequencing clone quantification. Study results and caveats: Jurkat TCR RNA spiked in from one cell could reportedly be detected among around 920,000 naive cells.

With respect to this clonotype: Its target is not known. Since a much larger clone is just one base distant, this may be a read error.

TCRdb processed the PCR reads anew with MiXCR; each CDR3 protein has one entry. Of over 600,000 distinct CDR3 sequences listed, just under 20% are singletons. This CDR3 has 13 residues. Germline CDR1 reads SGHDT; CDR2 reads YYEEEE. This chain connects TRBV5-6 to TRBJ1-5; D unclear. This sequence originates from a human donor in good health. Some libraries in this study had Jurkat cell RNA spiked in. Sequencing was carried out using naive CD8+ T cells from blood, with Jurkat cell RNA spiked in. The subset was: FACS-sorted CD8+CD4-CCR7+CD45RA+ naive T cells. As DNA, the CDR3 is TGTGCCAGCAGCGTATATGGTGGGCAGCTCCAGCATTTT. Translated: CASSVYGGQLQHF. Looking up the rest from reference TRBV5-6 and TRBJ1-5 gives the full variable domain: DAGVTQSPTHLIKTRGQQVTLRCSPKSGHDTVSWYQQALGQGPQFIFQYYEEEERQRGNFPDRFSGHQFPNYSSELNVNALLLGDSALYLCASSVYGGQLQHFGDGTRLSIL.